These 7 T cell receptor beta chains were sequenced from one sample in a study of shared clonotypes between healthy human individuals. Generated by immunoSEQ multiplex PCR, the TCRdb table keeps only in-frame clones and is missing some. The sample has approximately 330,000 clones, around 67% seen once. The sample comprised memory CD4+ T cells sorted from blood. Subset here: CD45RA-negative fraction. The receptors shown here come from a man younger than 40 in good health.

V gene TRBV5-3 combines with J gene TRBJ2-1, with TRBD2 identical over 16 bases. TRBV5-3 falls under the ORF class, with uncertain function. The length of the CDR3 is 22 residues. J was trimmed by 0 bases and V by 7 bases; bases with no gene match: 19. The CDR3 nucleotides read TGTGCCAGAGACTTGGAGAGAGCGGGACTAGCGGGAGGGTACCGCTCCTACAATGAGCAGTTCTTC. Protein sequence: CARDLERAGLAGGYRSYNEQFF.

In this sample, this clone turned up a few times. CDR3 sequence: CSGGRINEQFF. CDR3 coding DNA: TGCAGCGGGGGGCGCATCAATGAGCAGTTCTTC. The chain has TRBV29-1 and TRBJ2-1, with a weak D call TRBD1 (6 bases). The V end was cut by 7 bases, the J end by 6 bases, with 10 bases between. Germline CDR1 reads SQVTM; CDR2 reads ANQGSEA. This CDR3 spans 11 amino acids.

In this sample, this clone turned up many times. V usage is TRBV15 and J usage is TRBJ2-7; 7 positions agree with TRBD1. The junction had 9 bases not matched to a gene; V was cut back by 0 bases and J by 4 bases. Germline V CDR1 and CDR2: LNHNV, YYDKDF (reference sequence). This CDR3 region has 16 residues. The CDR3 region has the DNA TGTGCCACCAGCAGAGAGTCCCCGGGACAGATTTACGAGCAGTACTTC. Its protein product is CATSRESPGQIYEQYF.

The gene calls are TRBV7-6 and TRBJ2-7; possibly TRBD1 for D (6 bases). V gave up 4 bases and J gave up 2 bases, with 12 bases separating them. Germline CDR1 SGHVS, CDR2 FNYEAQ. The length of the CDR3 is 14 residues. CDR3 region: CASSSGQKTYEQYF. CDR3 in DNA: TGTGCCAGCAGCTCTGGACAGAAGACCTACGAGCAGTACTTC.

The V and J genes are TRBV19 and TRBJ2-2; 7 bases fit TRBD2. CDR3 length: 15 residues. Germline CDR1 LNHDA, CDR2 SQIVND (reference sequence). Unmatched junction bases numbered 10, after V lost 6 bases and J lost 6 bases. Here the CDR3 reads CASRLGLGIAGELFF. DNA of the CDR3: TGTGCCAGTAGACTCGGACTAGGGATCGCCGGGGAGCTGTTTTTT.

With regard to this clone: Since a far larger clone is one base different, this is likely a read error. Other DNA sequences of this sample code for an identical CDR3. This sequence joins TRBV19 and TRBJ1-2; no firm D call. The CDR3 has 14 residues. V was trimmed by 5 bases and J by 4 bases, leaving 14 bases between them. CDR1 and CDR2 from the germline V gene are LNHDA and SQIVND (reference sequence). The CDR3 DNA follows: TGTGCCAGTAGTGTATCCGGGGAAGTCTATGGCTACACCTTC. Residues: CASSVSGEVYGYTF.

The CDR3 reads CASSEGGTTAETQYF. Written as DNA, the CDR3 is TGTGCCAGCAGCGAAGGAGGGACAACCGCGGAGACCCAGTACTTC. The V call is TRBV14, the J call TRBJ2-5, with D possibly being TRBD1 or TRBD2 (6 bases each). The CDR3 has 15 residues. Per the germline V gene, CDR1 is SGHDN and CDR2 is FVKESK. Trimming shortened V by 5 bases and J by 5 bases, and 18 bases separated the two germline ends.